This entry lists 9 T cell receptor beta chains sequenced from one sample in a study of identical twins. MiXCR was run by TCRdb on the 5' RACE reads, yielding one entry per CDR3 protein. The sample carries about 450,000 distinct CDR3 sequences, about 18% recorded once. Sequencing was carried out using naive T cells sorted from blood. The source is a man aged 50 to 60 in good health.

This clonotype was detected ten times or more. J is TRBJ2-7 and V is TRBV12-3 or TRBV12-4, with D hard to call. This CDR3 region has 15 residues. Trimming cost V 1 base and J 6 bases, with 16 bases left between them. The CDR3 sequence: CASSLVITEPGEQYF. The DNA of the CDR3 is TGTGCCAGCAGTTTAGTTATTACGGAGCCGGGCGAGCAGTACTTC.

In its sample, this clonotype was seen a few times. The rearrangement joins TRBV6-5 to TRBJ2-2; 12 bases fit TRBD1. Germline V gene data show CDR1 as MNHEY and CDR2 as SVGAGI. With V trimmed by 0 bases and J by 6 bases, 2 bases remained unmatched. The CDR3 is 16 amino acids. DNA of the CDR3: TGTGCCAGCAGTTACTCCGGGACAGGGGGCTCCGGGGAGCTGTTTTTT. Protein: CASSYSGTGGSGELFF.

DNA for the CDR3: TGTGCCAGTAGCCTCTCACATGGACAGACCTTTTCCTACGAGCAGTACTTC. The encoded protein is CASSLSHGQTFSYEQYF. The chain recombines TRBV19 with TRBJ2-7, with TRBD1 as a possible D gene (6 bases). Trimming shortened V by 6 bases and J by 1 base, and 22 bases separated the two germline ends. The CDR3 runs to 17 residues. Germline V gene sequence: CDR1 LNHDA, CDR2 SQIVND (reference sequence).

At least ten counts were recorded for this clonotype. J is TRBJ2-5 and V is TRBV29-1, with D possibly matching TRBD1 (6 bases). Germline V gene data show CDR1 as SQVTM and CDR2 as ANQGSEA. CDR3 size: 16 residues. The V end lost 3 bases, the J end lost 5 bases, and 22 bases lay between the germline ends. CDR3 coding DNA: TGCAGCGTTGATGGGCTAGCAGGGGCCAAAGAGGAGACCCAGTACTTC. Protein sequence: CSVDGLAGAKEETQYF.

A remark on this clonotype: Germline and junction disagree at one end, which may indicate a read error. The CDR3 region has the DNA TGTGCTAGTGCCGGGGACAGTTACTACAATGAGGAGTTCTTC. As protein: CASAGDSYYNEEFF. This rearrangement joins TRBV12-5 to TRBJ2-1; 7 bases are shared with TRBD1. The CDR3 runs 14 residues. Germline V gives CDR1 LGHNT, CDR2 FRNRAP.

This clonotype was found a few times. The chain employs TRBV7-2 and TRBJ2-7, with D maybe TRBD2 (6 bases). The CDR3 runs to 14 residues. Germline V gene data show CDR1 as SGHTA and CDR2 as FQGNSA. V lost 1 base and J 7 bases, leaving 14 bases between the germline ends. This CDR3 is CASSLVWRDGEQYF. DNA of the CDR3: TGTGCCAGCAGCTTAGTATGGCGGGATGGTGAGCAGTACTTC.

This clonotype was seen only a few times. This sequence joins TRBV29-1 and TRBJ2-1; the match to TRBD2 covers 7 bases. The length of the CDR3 is 12 residues. V shed 8 bases, J shed 6 bases, and the junction held 7 bases outside the gene matches. Germline CDR1 reads SQVTM; CDR2 reads ANQGSEA. CDR3 DNA: TGCAGCACATCCCTAGCGGCCAATGAGCAGTTCTTC. It encodes CSTSLAANEQFF.

This clonotype was seen ten or more times. V usage is TRBV19 and J usage is TRBJ2-5; D is unclear. Germline CDR1 is LNHDA and CDR2 is SQIVND (reference sequence). The CDR3 runs to 14 residues. Trimming removed 3 bases at V and 3 bases at J, with 11 bases between. This CDR3 is CASSIRVNKETQYF. DNA for the CDR3: TGTGCCAGTAGTATCCGGGTAAACAAAGAGACCCAGTACTTC.

This clonotype was seen many times. The gene calls are TRBV29-1 and TRBJ2-7; TRBD2 aligns across 12 bases. Germline values: CDR1 SQVTM, CDR2 ANQGSEA. J gave up 5 bases and V 0 bases, and 2 bases lay outside the gene matches. The CDR3 has 14 residues. CDR3 in amino acids: CSVEDPSGRDEQYF. CDR3 DNA sequence: TGCAGCGTTGAAGATCCTAGCGGGAGGGACGAGCAGTACTTC.